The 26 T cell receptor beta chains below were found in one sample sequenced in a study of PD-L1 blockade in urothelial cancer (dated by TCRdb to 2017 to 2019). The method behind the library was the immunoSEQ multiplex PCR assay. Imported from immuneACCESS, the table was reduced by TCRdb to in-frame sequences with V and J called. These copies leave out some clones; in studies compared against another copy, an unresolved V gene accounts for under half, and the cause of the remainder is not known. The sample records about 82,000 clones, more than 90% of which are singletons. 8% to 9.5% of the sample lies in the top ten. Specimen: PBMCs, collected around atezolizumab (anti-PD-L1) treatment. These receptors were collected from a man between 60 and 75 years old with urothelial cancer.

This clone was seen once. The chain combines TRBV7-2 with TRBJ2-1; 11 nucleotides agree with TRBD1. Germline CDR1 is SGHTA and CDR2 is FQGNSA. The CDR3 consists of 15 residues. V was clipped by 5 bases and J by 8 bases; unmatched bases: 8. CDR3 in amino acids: CASSALWGQGDEQFF. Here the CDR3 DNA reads TGTGCCAGCAGCGCACTTTGGGGACAGGGGGATGAGCAGTTCTTC.

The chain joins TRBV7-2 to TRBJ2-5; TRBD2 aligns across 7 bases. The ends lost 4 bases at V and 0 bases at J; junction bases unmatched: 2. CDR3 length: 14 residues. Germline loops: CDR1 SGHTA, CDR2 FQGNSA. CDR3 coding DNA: TGTGCCAGCAGCTCCCGGGGGGACCAAGAGACCCAGTACTTC. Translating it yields CASSSRGDQETQYF.

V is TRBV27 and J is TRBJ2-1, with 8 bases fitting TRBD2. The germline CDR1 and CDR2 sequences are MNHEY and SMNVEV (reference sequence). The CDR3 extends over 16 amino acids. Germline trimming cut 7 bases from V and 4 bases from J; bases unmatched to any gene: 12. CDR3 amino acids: CASIRVAGNTYNEQFF. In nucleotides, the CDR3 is TGTGCCAGCATAAGGGTAGCGGGAAATACTTACAATGAGCAGTTCTTC.

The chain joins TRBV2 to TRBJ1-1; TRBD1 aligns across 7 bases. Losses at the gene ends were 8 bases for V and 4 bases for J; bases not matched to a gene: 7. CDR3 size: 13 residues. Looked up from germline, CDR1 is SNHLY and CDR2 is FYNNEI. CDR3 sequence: CASGWGQTTEAFF. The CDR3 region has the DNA TGTGCCAGCGGTTGGGGACAGACCACTGAAGCTTTCTTT.

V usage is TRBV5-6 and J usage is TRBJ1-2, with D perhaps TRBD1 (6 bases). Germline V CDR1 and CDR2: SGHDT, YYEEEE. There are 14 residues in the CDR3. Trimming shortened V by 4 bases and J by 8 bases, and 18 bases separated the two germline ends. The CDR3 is CASSQKDSSWGYTF. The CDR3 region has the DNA TGTGCCAGCAGCCAAAAGGACAGTTCTTGGGGCTACACCTTC.

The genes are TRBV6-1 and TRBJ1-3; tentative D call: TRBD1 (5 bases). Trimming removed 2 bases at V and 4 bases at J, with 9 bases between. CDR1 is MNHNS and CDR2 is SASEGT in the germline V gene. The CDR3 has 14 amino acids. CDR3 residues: CASSEQGSGNTIYF. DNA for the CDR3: TGTGCCAGCAGTGAACAGGGTTCGGGAAACACCATATATTTT.

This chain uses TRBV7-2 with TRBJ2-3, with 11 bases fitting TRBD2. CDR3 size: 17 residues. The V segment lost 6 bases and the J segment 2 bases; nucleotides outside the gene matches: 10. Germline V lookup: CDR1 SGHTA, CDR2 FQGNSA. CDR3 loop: CASSPTSGGYPTDTQYF. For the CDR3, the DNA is TGTGCCAGCAGTCCCACTAGCGGGGGCTATCCCACAGATACGCAGTATTTT.

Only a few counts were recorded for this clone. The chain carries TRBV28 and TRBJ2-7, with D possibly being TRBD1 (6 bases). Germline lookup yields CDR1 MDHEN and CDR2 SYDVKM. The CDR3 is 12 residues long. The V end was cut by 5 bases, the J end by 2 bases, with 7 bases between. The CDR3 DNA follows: TGTGCCAGCAGTAGGGGGACCTACGAGCAGTACTTC. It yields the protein CASSRGTYEQYF.

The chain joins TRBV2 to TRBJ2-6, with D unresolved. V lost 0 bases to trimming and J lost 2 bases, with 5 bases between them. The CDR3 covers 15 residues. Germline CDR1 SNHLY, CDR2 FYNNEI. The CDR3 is CASSEATPGANVLTF. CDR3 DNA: TGTGCCAGCAGTGAAGCCACACCTGGGGCCAACGTCCTGACTTTC.

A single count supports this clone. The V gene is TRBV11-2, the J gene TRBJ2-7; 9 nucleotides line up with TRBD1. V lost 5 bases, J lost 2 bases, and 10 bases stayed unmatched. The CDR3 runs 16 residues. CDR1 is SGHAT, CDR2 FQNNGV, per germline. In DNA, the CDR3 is TGTGCCAGCAGCCATACCCGGGACAGGGTTACCTACGAGCAGTACTTC. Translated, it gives CASSHTRDRVTYEQYF.

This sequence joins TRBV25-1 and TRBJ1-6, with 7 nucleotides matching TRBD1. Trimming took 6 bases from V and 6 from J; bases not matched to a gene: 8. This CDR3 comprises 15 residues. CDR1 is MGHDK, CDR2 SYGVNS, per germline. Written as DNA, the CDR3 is TGTGCCAGCAGAAAGACAGGGCTTAGTAATTCACCCCTCCACTTT. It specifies CASRKTGLSNSPLHF. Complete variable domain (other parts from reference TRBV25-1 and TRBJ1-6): EADIYQTPRYLVIGTGKKITLECSQTMGHDKMYWYQQDPGMELHLIHYSYGVNSTEKGDLSSESTVSRIRTEHFPLTLESARPSHTSQYLCASRKTGLSNSPLHFGNGTRLTVT.

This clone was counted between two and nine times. CDR3 DNA sequence: TGCGCCAACTATCAAGAGACCCAGTACTTC. It translates to CANYQETQYF. The chain is built from TRBV10-1 and TRBJ2-5; D gene uncertain. Trimming left V 10 bases short and J 2 bases short, with 5 bases between. The CDR3 is 10 amino acids. Germline CDR1 reads WNHNN; CDR2 reads SYGVQD (reference sequence).

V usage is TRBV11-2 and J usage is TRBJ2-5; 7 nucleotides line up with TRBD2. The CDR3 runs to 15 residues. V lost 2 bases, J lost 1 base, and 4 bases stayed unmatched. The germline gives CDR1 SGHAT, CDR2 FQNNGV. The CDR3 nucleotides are TGTGCCAGCAGCTTATCGTCGGGGGGCCAAGAGACCCAGTACTTC. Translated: CASSLSSGGQETQYF. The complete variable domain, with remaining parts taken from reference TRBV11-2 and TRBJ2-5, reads EAGVAQSPRYKIIEKRQSVAFWCNPISGHATLYWYQQILGQGPKLLIQFQNNGVVDDSQLPKDRFSAERLKGVDSTLKIQPAKLEDSAVYLCASSLSSGGQETQYFGPGTRLLVL.

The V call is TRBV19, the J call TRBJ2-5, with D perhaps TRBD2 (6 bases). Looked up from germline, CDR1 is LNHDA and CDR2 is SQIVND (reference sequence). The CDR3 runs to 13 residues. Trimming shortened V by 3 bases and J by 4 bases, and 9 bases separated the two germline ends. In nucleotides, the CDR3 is TGTGCCAGTAGTATTATGGGAGGAGAGACCCAGTACTTC. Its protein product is CASSIMGGETQYF.

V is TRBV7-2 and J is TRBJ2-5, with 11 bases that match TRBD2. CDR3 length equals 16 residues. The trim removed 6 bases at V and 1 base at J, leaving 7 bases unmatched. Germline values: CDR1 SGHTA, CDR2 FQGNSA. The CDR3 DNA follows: TGTGCCAGCAGTCGAGGGACTAGCGGATTCCAAGAGACCCAGTACTTC. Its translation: CASSRGTSGFQETQYF.

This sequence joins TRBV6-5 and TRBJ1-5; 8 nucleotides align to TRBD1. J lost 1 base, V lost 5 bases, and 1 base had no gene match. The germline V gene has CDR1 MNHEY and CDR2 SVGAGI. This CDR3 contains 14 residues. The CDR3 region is CASSRQGSNQPQHF. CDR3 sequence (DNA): TGTGCCAGCAGTCGACAGGGGAGCAATCAGCCCCAGCATTTT.

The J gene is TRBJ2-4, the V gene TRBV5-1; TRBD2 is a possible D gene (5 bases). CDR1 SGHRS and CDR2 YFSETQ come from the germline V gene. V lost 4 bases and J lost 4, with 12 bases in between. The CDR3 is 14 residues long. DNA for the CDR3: TGCGCCAGCAGCGTAGCTCGGGGAAAAAACATTCAGTACTTC. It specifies CASSVARGKNIQYF.

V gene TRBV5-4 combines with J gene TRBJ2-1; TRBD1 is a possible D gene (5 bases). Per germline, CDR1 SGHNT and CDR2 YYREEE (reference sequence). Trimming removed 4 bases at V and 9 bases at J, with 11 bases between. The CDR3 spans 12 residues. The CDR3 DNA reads TGTGCCAGCAGCCCGCTAGACAGTGAGCAGTTCTTC. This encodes CASSPLDSEQFF.

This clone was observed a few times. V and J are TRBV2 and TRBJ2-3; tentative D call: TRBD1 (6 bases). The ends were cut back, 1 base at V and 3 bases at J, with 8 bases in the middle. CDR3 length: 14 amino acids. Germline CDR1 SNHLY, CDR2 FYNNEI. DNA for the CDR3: TGTGCCAGCAGTGAAGGACAGGTAACAGATACGCAGTATTTT. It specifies CASSEGQVTDTQYF.

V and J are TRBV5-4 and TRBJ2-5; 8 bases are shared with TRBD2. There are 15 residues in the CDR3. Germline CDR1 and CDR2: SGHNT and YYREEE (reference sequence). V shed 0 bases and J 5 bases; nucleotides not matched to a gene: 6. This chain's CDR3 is CASSLGRGGPETQYF. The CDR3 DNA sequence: TGTGCCAGCAGCTTGGGTCGGGGGGGCCCCGAGACCCAGTACTTC.

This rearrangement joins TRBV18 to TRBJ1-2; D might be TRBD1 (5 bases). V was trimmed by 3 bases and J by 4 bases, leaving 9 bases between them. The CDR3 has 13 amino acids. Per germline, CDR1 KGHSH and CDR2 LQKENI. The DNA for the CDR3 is TGTGCCAGCTCACCCGACAGCGTCTATGGCTACACCTTC. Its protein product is CASSPDSVYGYTF.

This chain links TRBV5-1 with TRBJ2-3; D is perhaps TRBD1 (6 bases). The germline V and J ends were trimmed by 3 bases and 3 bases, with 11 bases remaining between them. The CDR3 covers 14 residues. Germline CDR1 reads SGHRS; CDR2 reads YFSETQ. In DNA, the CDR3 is TGCGCCAGCAGCTCAGGGGTAGATACAGATACGCAGTATTTT. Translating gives CASSSGVDTDTQYF.

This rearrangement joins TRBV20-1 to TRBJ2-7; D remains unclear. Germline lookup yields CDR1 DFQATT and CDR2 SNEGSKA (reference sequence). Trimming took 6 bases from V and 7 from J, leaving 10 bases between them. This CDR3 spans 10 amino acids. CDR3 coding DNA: TGCAGTGCCTCTCGCCGGGAGCAGTACTTC. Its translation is CSASRREQYF.

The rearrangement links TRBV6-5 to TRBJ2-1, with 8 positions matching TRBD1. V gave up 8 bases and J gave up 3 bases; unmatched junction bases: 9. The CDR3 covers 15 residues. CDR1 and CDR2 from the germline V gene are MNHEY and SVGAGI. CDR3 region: CASARTGTGYNEQFF. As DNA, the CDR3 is TGTGCCAGCGCACGAACTGGGACAGGCTACAATGAGCAGTTCTTC.

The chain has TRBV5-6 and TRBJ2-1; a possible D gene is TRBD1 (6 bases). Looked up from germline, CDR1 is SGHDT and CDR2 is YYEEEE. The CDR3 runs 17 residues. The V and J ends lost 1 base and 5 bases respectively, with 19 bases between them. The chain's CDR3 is CASSLPGTPKPHNEQFF. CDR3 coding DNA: TGTGCCAGCAGCTTGCCGGGGACACCAAAACCGCACAATGAGCAGTTCTTC.

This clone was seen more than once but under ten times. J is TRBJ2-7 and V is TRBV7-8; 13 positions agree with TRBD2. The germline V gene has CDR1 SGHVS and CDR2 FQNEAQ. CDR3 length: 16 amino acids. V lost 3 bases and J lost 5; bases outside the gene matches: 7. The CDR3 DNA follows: TGTGCCAGCAGCTTCTCTTCCGGACTAGCGGGAGACGAGCAGTACTTC. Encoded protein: CASSFSSGLAGDEQYF.